This T cell receptor (beta chain) was obtained from a study of regulatory T cells in long-lasting Graves disease. There are many counts of this clonotype. Arm-PCR of CDR3 regions with iRepertoire HTBI primers generated TCR beta libraries. Each CDR3 protein is one row after TCRdb ran MiXCR on the multiplex PCR reads. Here the sample spans some 500,000 distinct CDR3 sequences, about 16% being singletons. Germline lookup yields CDR1 SGHAT and CDR2 FQNNGV. The CDR3 is made up of 18 amino acids. V lost 3 bases to trimming and J lost 4 bases; unmatched junction nucleotides: 14. Documented time point: newly diagnosed GD, antithyroid drugs for less than 3 months. From RNA extracted from PBMCs, the TCR library was made. The data also belong to a second study, concerning T cells in Graves' hyperthyroidism and ophthalmopathy. That paper notes: Classification by a 13 V-J model distinguished ophthalmopathy from stable hyperthyroidism.

This TCR was recovered from a woman aged 35-65 years with Graves disease. The sequencing used peripheral blood mononuclear cells (PBMCs), collected at new diagnosis, from a patient treated with antithyroid drugs. V is TRBV11-2 and J is TRBJ2-2; 7 nucleotides align to TRBD1. The CDR3 DNA sequence: TGTGCCAGCAGCTTGACAGGGCCTTATCGTAGGAGCACCGGGGAGCTGTTTTTT. Translating gives CASSLTGPYRRSTGELFF.